Shown below are 2 T cell receptor beta chains from a single sample sequenced in a study of beta chain features in type 1 diabetes. TCRB transcripts that were expressed got sequenced, as all of the isolated RNA had been reverse transcribed. Sequencing was performed with immunoSEQ multiplex PCR; in TCRdb, only in-frame clones are kept and a portion is missing. Of about 410,000 clones detected, about 14% appear once; the ten largest clones hold around 0.039%. Sequencing was performed on naive CD4+ T cells from blood. All receptors come from a man younger than 45 in good health.

The chain uses TRBV30 and TRBJ2-4; TRBD2 is a possible D gene (5 bases). The CDR3 has 14 amino acids. Per the germline V gene, CDR1 is GTSNPN and CDR2 is SVGIG (reference sequence). The V and J ends lost 3 bases and 5 bases respectively, with 14 bases between them. In DNA, the CDR3 is TGTGCCTGGAGCCGGGGTTGGAACCAAAACATTCAGTACTTC. This translates into CAWSRGWNQNIQYF.

This clone was found a few times. The chain is built from TRBV7-2 and TRBJ2-3, with 11 positions matching TRBD2. There are 17 residues in the CDR3. Germline V gene lookup returns CDR1 SGHTA and CDR2 FQGNSA. Unmatched junction bases numbered 8, after V lost 2 bases and J lost 4 bases. The CDR3 nucleotides read TGTGCCAGCAGCTTAATACTAGCGGGAGTTATATCAGATACGCAGTATTTT. Encoded protein: CASSLILAGVISDTQYF.